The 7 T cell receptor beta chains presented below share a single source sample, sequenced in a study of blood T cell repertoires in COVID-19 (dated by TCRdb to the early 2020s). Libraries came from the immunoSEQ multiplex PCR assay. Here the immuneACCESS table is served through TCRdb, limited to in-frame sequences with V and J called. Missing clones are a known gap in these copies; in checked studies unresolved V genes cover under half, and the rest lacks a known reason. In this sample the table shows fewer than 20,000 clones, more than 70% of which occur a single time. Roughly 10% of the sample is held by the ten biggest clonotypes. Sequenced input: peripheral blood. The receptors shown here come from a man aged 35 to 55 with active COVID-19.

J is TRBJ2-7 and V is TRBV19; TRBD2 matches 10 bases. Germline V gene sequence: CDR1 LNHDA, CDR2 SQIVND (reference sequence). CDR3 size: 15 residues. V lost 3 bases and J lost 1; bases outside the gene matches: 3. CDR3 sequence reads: CASSILAGESYEQYF. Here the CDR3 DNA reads TGTGCCAGTAGTATCCTAGCGGGAGAATCCTACGAGCAGTACTTC.

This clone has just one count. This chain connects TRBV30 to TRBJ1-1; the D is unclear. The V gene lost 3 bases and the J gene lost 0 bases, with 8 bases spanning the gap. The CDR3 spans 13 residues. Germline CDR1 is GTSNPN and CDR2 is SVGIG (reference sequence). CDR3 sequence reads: CAWRSGMNTEAFF. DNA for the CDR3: TGTGCCTGGAGGTCCGGGATGAACACTGAAGCTTTCTTT.

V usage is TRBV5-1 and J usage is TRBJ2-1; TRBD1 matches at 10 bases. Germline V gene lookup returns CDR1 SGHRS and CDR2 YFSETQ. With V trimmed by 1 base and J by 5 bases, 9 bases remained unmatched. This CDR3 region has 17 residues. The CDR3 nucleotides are TGCGCCAGCAGCTTGAGGTTAGACAGGGGGCGCGACAATGAGCAGTTCTTC. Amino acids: CASSLRLDRGRDNEQFF.

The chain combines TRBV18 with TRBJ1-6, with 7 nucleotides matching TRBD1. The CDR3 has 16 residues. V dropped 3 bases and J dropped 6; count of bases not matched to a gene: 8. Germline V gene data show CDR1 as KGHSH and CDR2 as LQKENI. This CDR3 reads CASSPATTGSNSPLHF. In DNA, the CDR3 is TGTGCCAGCTCACCGGCCACGACAGGGAGTAATTCACCCCTCCACTTT.

The CDR3 here is CASSPGYEQYF. The DNA of the CDR3 is TGTGCCAGCAGCCCGGGTTACGAGCAGTACTTC. J is TRBJ2-7 and V is TRBV7-9; the D is unclear. Trimming took 5 bases from V and 4 from J, leaving 6 bases between them. CDR3 size: 11 residues. Germline V gives CDR1 SEHNR, CDR2 FQNEAQ (reference sequence).

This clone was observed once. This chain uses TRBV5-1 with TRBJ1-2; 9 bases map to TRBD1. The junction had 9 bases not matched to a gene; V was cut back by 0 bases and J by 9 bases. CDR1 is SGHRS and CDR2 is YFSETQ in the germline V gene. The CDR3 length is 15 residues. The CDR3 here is CASSLAGQGAPSYTF. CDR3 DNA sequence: TGCGCCAGCAGCTTGGCGGGACAGGGAGCACCTAGCTACACCTTC.

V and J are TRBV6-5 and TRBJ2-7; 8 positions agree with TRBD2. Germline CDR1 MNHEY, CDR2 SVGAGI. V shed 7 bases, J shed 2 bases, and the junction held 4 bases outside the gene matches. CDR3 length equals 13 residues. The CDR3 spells CASIRGLAYEQYF. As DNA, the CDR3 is TGTGCCAGCATTCGGGGACTAGCCTACGAGCAGTACTTC.